A selection of T cell receptor beta chains follows, all from one sample in a study of cytomegalovirus exposure and HLA in healthy donors. Using immunoSEQ multiplex PCR, the repertoire was profiled, and TCRdb retains in-frame clones only, with some absent. The data hold some 130,000 clones, with roughly four fifths observed a single time. Input material: PBMCs. These receptors were collected from a woman aged 40 to 55 in good health and CMV-seronegative. Both conserved end residues are part of each CDR3. Each record gives: J gene, CDR3 length, V gene, clone size, D gene, CDR3 protein. A D gene is named only where the DNA matches it firmly. Clone size is given for some rows only: seen once, a few or many times, or a class if the clone is expanded.

J: TRBJ1-2
length: 13
V: TRBV15
size: -
D: -
CDR3: CATSRADSFSSTF

J: TRBJ1-2
length: 12
V: TRBV13
size: -
D: -
CDR3: CASSRDSTGYTF

J: TRBJ1-1
length: 17
V: TRBV13
size: -
D: -
CDR3: CASSLGLITGSNTEAFF

J: TRBJ1-2
length: 14
V: TRBV19
size: -
D: TRBD1
CDR3: CASSIPTGGDGYTF

J: TRBJ2-6
length: 17
V: TRBV2
size: -
D: -
CDR3: CASSNRIALSGANVLTF

J: TRBJ2-2
length: 16
V: TRBV10-3
size: -
D: TRBD2
CDR3: CAISAAGGTNTGELFF

J: TRBJ1-6
length: 15
V: TRBV19
size: -
D: TRBD1
CDR3: CASRPRDRDNSPLHF

J: TRBJ1-1
length: 17
V: TRBV9
size: -
D: TRBD1
CDR3: CASSDNPRDRMNTEAFF

J: TRBJ2-3
length: 14
V: TRBV5-5
size: -
D: TRBD1
CDR3: CASSLGQGSDTQYF

J: TRBJ1-1
length: 14
V: TRBV6-6
size: -
D: -
CDR3: CASCRPQENTEAFF

J: TRBJ1-5
length: 14
V: TRBV28
size: -
D: -
CDR3: CASRTTGGNQPQHF

J: TRBJ1-5
length: 16
V: TRBV28
size: -
D: -
CDR3: CASSFDRINSNQPQHF

J: TRBJ2-1
length: 13
V: TRBV27
size: -
D: -
CDR3: CASRGESYNEQFF

J: TRBJ2-5
length: 15
V: TRBV4-3
size: -
D: TRBD2
CDR3: CASSFGLAVQETQYF

J: TRBJ2-6
length: 16
V: TRBV21-1
size: -
D: -
CDR3: CASSRAPEIWANVLTF

J: TRBJ2-1
length: 17
V: TRBV9
size: -
D: TRBD1
CDR3: CASSASMDRGPLNEQFF

J: TRBJ1-5
length: 13
V: TRBV12-5
size: -
D: -
CDR3: CASGLGIGRPQHF

J: TRBJ1-5
length: 14
V: TRBV9
size: few
D: -
CDR3: CASSVTAAGNPQHF

J: TRBJ2-3
length: 16
V: TRBV5-6
size: -
D: -
CDR3: CASSLGPGFITDTQYF

J: TRBJ1-4
length: 15
V: TRBV7-9
size: -
D: -
CDR3: CASSSTGRQGEKLFF

J: TRBJ1-1
length: 15
V: TRBV14
size: -
D: -
CDR3: CASSRAYPLNTEAFF

J: TRBJ1-1
length: 10
V: TRBV28
size: -
D: -
CDR3: CASTSGEAFF

J: TRBJ1-6
length: 14
V: TRBV29-1
size: -
D: -
CDR3: CSTTGVSTNSPLHF

J: TRBJ2-1
length: 14
V: TRBV19
size: -
D: TRBD2
CDR3: CASSPSGGRNEQFF

J: TRBJ1-2
length: 12
V: TRBV5-1
size: -
D: -
CDR3: CASSVTGTGYTF

J: TRBJ1-1
length: 15
V: TRBV6-1
size: few
D: TRBD1
CDR3: CASSEYTGATAEAFF

J: TRBJ1-6
length: 14
V: TRBV28
size: -
D: -
CDR3: CASSIGQSNSPLHF